A single sample gave rise to the 25 T cell receptor beta chains below, sequenced in a study of blood T cell repertoires in COVID-19. Sequencing used immunoSEQ multiplex PCR; TCRdb keeps in-frame clones, though not all of them. The sample carries over 150,000 clones, more than 70% recorded once. Sequences were obtained from peripheral blood. The receptor source for this set is a man in his fifties or sixties with COVID-19, enrolled during active disease.

The chain employs TRBV19 and TRBJ2-3, with a possible D match to TRBD2 (5 bases). This CDR3 contains 14 residues. Trimming removed 2 bases from V and 0 bases from J, with 6 bases in between. CDR1 LNHDA and CDR2 SQIVND come from the germline V gene (reference sequence). The CDR3 DNA sequence: TGTGCCAGTAGTATAATAGCGAGCACAGATACGCAGTATTTT. Encoded protein: CASSIIASTDTQYF.

CDR3 loop: CASSPTRDIEQYF. The CDR3 DNA reads TGTGCCAGCAGCCCGACCAGGGATATCGAGCAGTACTTC. J is TRBJ2-7 and V is TRBV7-9; maybe TRBD1 (5 bases). V lost 5 bases and J 6 bases, leaving 14 bases between the germline ends. CDR1 and CDR2 (germline): SEHNR, FQNEAQ (reference sequence). This CDR3 is built from 13 residues.

This chain links TRBV7-2 with TRBJ1-1; D uncertain. The CDR3 is 12 residues long. Germline lookup yields CDR1 SGHTA and CDR2 FQGNSA. Deletions cut 4 bases from V and 1 base from J, with 4 bases between. CDR3 sequence (DNA): TGTGCCAGCAGCTCCAAGAACACTGAAGCTTTCTTT. It translates to CASSSKNTEAFF.

This clone was counted a few times. DNA for the CDR3: TGTGCCAGCAGACCAGGACAGGGTTCAGATACGCAGTATTTT. Translating it yields CASRPGQGSDTQYF. V and J are TRBV2 and TRBJ2-3, with TRBD1 matching 8 bases. CDR3 length equals 14 residues. Germline assignment: CDR1 SNHLY and CDR2 FYNNEI. V was clipped by 6 bases and J by 4 bases; unmatched bases: 6.

The chain recombines TRBV5-4 with TRBJ1-6, with 8 bases aligning to TRBD1. Germline assignment: CDR1 SGHNT and CDR2 YYREEE (reference sequence). Unmatched junction bases numbered 12, after V lost 5 bases and J lost 8 bases. The CDR3 loop spans 16 amino acids. CDR3 protein: CASRGTGSLRDSPLHF. The CDR3 bases are TGTGCCAGCAGGGGGACAGGAAGCCTAAGGGATTCACCCCTCCACTTT.

The chain couples TRBV11-2 to TRBJ2-6; D unresolved. Germline CDR1 is SGHAT and CDR2 is FQNNGV. Trimming stripped 2 bases from V and 4 bases from J, with 18 bases between. CDR3 length equals 18 residues. The chain's CDR3 is CASSLKIDTVLGANVLTF. As DNA, the CDR3 is TGTGCCAGCAGCTTAAAAATCGACACTGTTCTCGGGGCCAACGTCCTGACTTTC.

This clone was recorded once. The chain carries TRBV10-2 and TRBJ2-7; TRBD1 matches at 9 bases. The trim removed 8 bases at V and 6 bases at J, leaving 11 bases unmatched. In germline, CDR1 is WSHSY, CDR2 SAAADI. This CDR3 contains 14 residues. CDR3 protein: CASQTGQGIPEQYF. As DNA, the CDR3 is TGCGCCAGCCAAACGGGACAGGGTATCCCCGAGCAGTACTTC.

CDR3 region: CASTPAREGLTGELFF. In DNA, the CDR3 is TGTGCCAGCACCCCGGCGCGGGAGGGCCTCACCGGGGAGCTGTTTTTT. The rearrangement joins TRBV7-8 to TRBJ2-2, with 9 bases lining up with TRBD2. This CDR3 spans 16 amino acids. CDR1 SGHVS and CDR2 FQNEAQ come from the germline V gene. V was pared by 7 bases and J by 4 bases, with 10 bases of the junction left unmatched.

The CDR3 nucleotides read TGTGCCAGCAGTTCAACAGGGTTTGGCTACACCTTC. Its protein product is CASSSTGFGYTF. J is TRBJ1-2 and V is TRBV12-3 or TRBV12-4; possibly TRBD1 for D (6 bases). The CDR3 consists of 12 residues. Between the trimmed V and J ends, which lost 4 bases and 7 bases, there was a span of 10 bases.

The J gene is TRBJ2-1, the V gene TRBV25-1; TRBD2 agrees at 9 bases. Trimming took 4 bases from V and 8 from J; bases not matched to a gene: 9. From germline, CDR1 is MGHDK and CDR2 SYGVNS. This CDR3 has 15 amino acids. In DNA, the CDR3 is TGTGCCAGCAGTGGACCGGGACTAGCTGTCCATGAGCAGTTCTTC. Amino acids: CASSGPGLAVHEQFF.

In its sample, this clone was seen a few times. The J gene is TRBJ1-2, the V gene TRBV4-2; D may be TRBD1 (5 bases). Trimming cost V 0 bases and J 7 bases, with 15 bases left between them. The germline V gene has CDR1 LGHNA and CDR2 YNFKEQ. The CDR3 loop spans 15 amino acids. The DNA of the CDR3 is TGTGCCAGCAGCCAAGATTGGCAGGGTGAGAGTGGCTACACCTTC. This codes for CASSQDWQGESGYTF.

The gene calls are TRBV3-1 (or the pseudogene TRBV3-2) and TRBJ1-5, with D possibly TRBD1 on 5 matching bases. Trimming took off 1 base at V and 6 bases at J, with 10 bases between the two ends. Germline values: CDR1 LGHDT, CDR2 YNNKEL (reference sequence). The length of the CDR3 is 14 residues. CDR3 DNA sequence: TGTGCCAGCAGCCAAGGGGGGGGTATTCAGCCCCAGCATTTT. Protein: CASSQGGGIQPQHF.

This chain links TRBV5-4 with TRBJ2-3, with D possibly being TRBD2 (5 bases). Per the germline V gene, CDR1 is SGHNT and CDR2 is YYREEE (reference sequence). The V end lost 5 bases, the J end lost 0 bases, and 13 bases lay between the germline ends. The CDR3 is 15 residues long. In DNA, the CDR3 is TGTGCCAGCAGTTCGAGCGGAACTAGCACAGATACGCAGTATTTT. Translation: CASSSSGTSTDTQYF. Using reference TRBV5-4 and TRBJ2-3 for the parts outside the CDR3, the full variable domain is ETGVTQSPTHLIKTRGQQVTLRCSSQSGHNTVSWYQQALGQGPQFIFQYYREEENGRGNFPPRFSGLQFPNYSSELNVNALELDDSALYLCASSSSGTSTDTQYFGPGTRLTVL.

CDR3 loop: CASSPSLGNTGELFF. The DNA of the CDR3 is TGCGCCAGCAGCCCTTCACTAGGGAACACCGGGGAGCTGTTTTTT. The rearrangement joins TRBV5-1 to TRBJ2-2; tentatively, D is TRBD2 (5 bases). The CDR3 is 15 residues long. V lost 4 bases and J lost 1, with 11 bases in between. The germline CDR1 and CDR2 sequences are SGHRS and YFSETQ.

The V call is TRBV7-2, the J call TRBJ2-5, with 7 positions matching TRBD1. Unmatched junction bases numbered 5, after V lost 5 bases and J lost 2 bases. Germline CDR1 SGHTA, CDR2 FQGNSA. This CDR3 has 14 residues. This chain's CDR3 is CASSRGQAQETQYF. The DNA of the CDR3 is TGTGCCAGCAGCCGCGGACAGGCTCAAGAGACCCAGTACTTC.

The chain joins TRBV7-9 to TRBJ2-1; 12 bases agree with TRBD2. CDR1 is SEHNR, CDR2 FQNEAQ, per germline (reference sequence). The length of the CDR3 is 15 residues. Trimming removed 2 bases from V and 9 bases from J; junction bases left unmatched: 5. Written as DNA, the CDR3 is TGTGCCAGCAGCTTATCTAGCGGGAGGGGAGGTGAGCAGTTCTTC. Translated, it gives CASSLSSGRGGEQFF.

The genes are TRBV6-5 and TRBJ1-5, with TRBD1 matching over 9 bases. V lost 6 bases to trimming and J lost 6 bases; unmatched junction nucleotides: 3. There are 13 residues in the CDR3. Germline V gives CDR1 MNHEY, CDR2 SVGAGI. This CDR3 reads CASRGQGGQPQHF. CDR3 bases: TGTGCCAGCAGGGGACAGGGTGGTCAGCCCCAGCATTTT.

This clone came up once. The rearrangement uses TRBV12-3 or TRBV12-4 and TRBJ1-5; unclear D gene. The length of the CDR3 is 13 residues. V dropped 3 bases and J dropped 6 bases, with 9 bases sitting between them. The CDR3 DNA reads TGTGCCAGCAGTTTTCGGGGAACTCAGCCCCAGCATTTT. Translation gives CASSFRGTQPQHF.

The CDR3 sequence is CSTGKNTDTQYF. The DNA of the CDR3 is TGTTCGACTGGAAAAAACACAGATACGCAGTATTTT. This chain joins TRBV19 and TRBJ2-3; D ambiguous. CDR1 and CDR2 from the germline V gene are LNHDA and SQIVND (reference sequence). CDR3 size: 12 residues.

This clone showed up many times. The chain is built from TRBV7-9 and TRBJ2-1, with no clear D. V lost 1 base to trimming and J lost 12 bases, with 16 bases between them. CDR1 and CDR2 from the germline V gene are SEHNR and FQNEAQ (reference sequence). The CDR3 has 14 amino acids. The CDR3 is CASSLVTPLGVQFF. The CDR3 bases are TGTGCCAGCAGCTTAGTGACGCCTTTGGGCGTGCAGTTCTTC.

The V and J genes are TRBV18 and TRBJ2-6; TRBD1 matches 8 bases. This CDR3 has 22 amino acids. J was trimmed by 1 base and V by 3 bases; bases with no gene match: 20. CDR1 KGHSH and CDR2 LQKENI come from the germline V gene. The CDR3 region has the DNA TGTGCCAGCTCACCCGGACTCGGACAGGGAAGTCTCTTATCGTCTGGGGCCAACGTCCTGACTTTC. Protein sequence: CASSPGLGQGSLLSSGANVLTF.

V usage is TRBV5-1 and J usage is TRBJ1-1; D gene uncertain. This CDR3 is built from 13 residues. CDR1 SGHRS and CDR2 YFSETQ come from the germline V gene. V lost 3 bases to trimming and J lost 4 bases, with 10 bases between them. The CDR3 is CASSSHRGTEAFF. The CDR3 DNA is TGCGCCAGCAGCTCTCACCGGGGCACTGAAGCTTTCTTT. The whole variable domain, filled in from reference TRBV5-1 and TRBJ1-1, reads KAGVTQTPRYLIKTRGQQVTLSCSPISGHRSVSWYQQTPGQGLQFLFEYFSETQRNKGNFPGRFSGRQFSNSRSEMNVSTLELGDSALYLCASSSHRGTEAFFGQGTRLTVV.

J is TRBJ2-7 and V is TRBV2; no clear D gene. Trimming left V 1 base short and J 4 bases short, with 5 bases between. Germline CDR1 and CDR2: SNHLY and FYNNEI. This CDR3 has 12 amino acids. CDR3: CASSEGQYEQYF. The CDR3 coding sequence is TGTGCCAGCAGTGAAGGGCAATACGAGCAGTACTTC.

V gene TRBV25-1 combines with J gene TRBJ2-1; unclear D gene. The CDR3 covers 13 residues. Germline values: CDR1 MGHDK, CDR2 SYGVNS. Trimming took off 4 bases at V and 0 bases at J, with 4 bases between the two ends. In DNA form, the CDR3 reads TGTGCCAGCAGTGCCCGCTCCTACAATGAGCAGTTCTTC. Translation gives CASSARSYNEQFF.

This clone was detected once. The CDR3 loop reads CSVDPGLAGVTEQFF. The DNA for the CDR3 is TGCAGCGTTGACCCCGGACTAGCGGGAGTTACTGAGCAGTTCTTC. The chain joins TRBV29-1 to TRBJ2-1, with 13 bases matching TRBD2. J lost 9 bases, V lost 3 bases, and 8 bases had no gene match. This CDR3 contains 15 residues. Germline values: CDR1 SQVTM, CDR2 ANQGSEA.